The rows below give T cell receptor beta chains drawn from one sample of a study of T cell clonotyping in hematopoietic cell transplantation. The protocol was immunoSEQ multiplex PCR, while the TCRdb copy is restricted to in-frame clones and leaves out a portion. The sample holds several thousand clones, around 78% seen once. Specimen: peripheral blood mononuclear cells, collected 100 days after allogeneic stem cell transplant. These receptors originate from a male patient over 55 who had an allogeneic stem cell transplant, so T cells may come from the graft donor. Some clones in this sample may be carry-over from other donors' samples. Each CDR3 is given with its conserved first and last residue. The order of the fields is D gene, V gene, CDR3 length, J gene, clone size, CDR3 DNA, CDR3 protein. A D gene is named only where the DNA matches it firmly. A row's size may be missing; if present it is once, few, many or a size class.

D gene: TRBD2; V gene: TRBV27; CDR3 length: 14; J gene: TRBJ2-7; clone size: -; CDR3 DNA: TGTGCCAGCAGTCGGACTAGCGGCTCCTACGAGCAGTACTTC; CDR3 protein: CASSRTSGSYEQYF
D gene: TRBD2; V gene: TRBV30; CDR3 length: 12; J gene: TRBJ2-5; clone size: few; CDR3 DNA: TGTGCCTCTTCTAGCGGGAAAGAGACCCAGTACTTC; CDR3 protein: CASSSGKETQYF
D gene: TRBD1; V gene: TRBV7-8; CDR3 length: 16; J gene: TRBJ1-1; clone size: -; CDR3 DNA: TGTGCCAGCAGCTTCCGGGCAGGGGGAATGAACACTGAAGCTTTCTTT; CDR3 protein: CASSFRAGGMNTEAFF
D gene: TRBD2; V gene: TRBV2; CDR3 length: 12; J gene: TRBJ2-7; clone size: -; CDR3 DNA: TGTGCGCCCGTCCGGGGGGAACGCGAGCAGTACTTC; CDR3 protein: CAPVRGEREQYF
D gene: -; V gene: TRBV19; CDR3 length: 14; J gene: TRBJ1-5; clone size: -; CDR3 DNA: TGTGCCAGTAGTGTCAACCGTATCAATCAGCCCCAGCATTTT; CDR3 protein: CASSVNRINQPQHF
D gene: -; V gene: TRBV4-3; CDR3 length: 16; J gene: TRBJ2-1; clone size: -; CDR3 DNA: TGCGCCAGCAGCCGGACTGCAGGAAGCTCCTACAATGAGCAGTTCTTC; CDR3 protein: CASSRTAGSSYNEQFF
D gene: -; V gene: TRBV5-8; CDR3 length: 16; J gene: TRBJ1-4; clone size: -; CDR3 DNA: TGTGCCAGCAGCTTGGCCCATGGGCAGGGTACTGAAAAACTGTTTTTT; CDR3 protein: CASSLAHGQGTEKLFF
D gene: -; V gene: TRBV30; CDR3 length: 14; J gene: TRBJ2-5; clone size: -; CDR3 DNA: TGTGCCTGGAGGGGGACTTACGGTCAAGAGACCCAGTACTTC; CDR3 protein: CAWRGTYGQETQYF
D gene: -; V gene: TRBV5-5; CDR3 length: 14; J gene: TRBJ2-7; clone size: -; CDR3 DNA: TGTGCCAGCAGCTTGTTCACCTCTCCCCCCGAGCAGTACTTC; CDR3 protein: CASSLFTSPPEQYF
D gene: -; V gene: TRBV19; CDR3 length: 15; J gene: TRBJ2-1; clone size: -; CDR3 DNA: TGTGCCAGTAACTTGGGGGCTAGCGGATACAATGAGCAGTTCTTC; CDR3 protein: CASNLGASGYNEQFF
D gene: TRBD1; V gene: TRBV19; CDR3 length: 14; J gene: TRBJ2-2; clone size: -; CDR3 DNA: TGTGCCAGTAGCCGACAGGGTGATACCGGGGAGCTGTTTTTT; CDR3 protein: CASSRQGDTGELFF
D gene: -; V gene: TRBV30; CDR3 length: 13; J gene: TRBJ2-4; clone size: -; CDR3 DNA: TGTGCCTGGGGGGGTCTAGCCAAAAACATTCAGTACTTC; CDR3 protein: CAWGGLAKNIQYF
D gene: TRBD2; V gene: TRBV4-2; CDR3 length: 18; J gene: TRBJ2-5; clone size: -; CDR3 DNA: TGTGCCAGCAGCCAAGAAAGGTCCCGGGCTAGCGGGAGAGAGACCCAGTACTTC; CDR3 protein: CASSQERSRASGRETQYF